This T cell receptor (beta chain) was captured in a study of cytomegalovirus exposure and HLA in healthy donors. The CDR3 consists of 14 residues. Germline values: CDR1 PRHDT, CDR2 FYEKMQ (reference sequence). Trimming removed 3 bases from V and 6 bases from J; junction bases left unmatched: 1. 60 Vbeta and 13 Jbeta primers were used in PCR. Sequencing used immunoSEQ multiplex PCR; TCRdb keeps in-frame clones, though not all of them. The sample includes 200,000 to 250,000 clones, approximately 80% of them seen just once. Input material: PBMCs. This chain joins TRBV13 and TRBJ1-6; 8 nucleotides match TRBD1. This receptor was identified in a man aged 35-49 years in good health and CMV-seronegative. The CDR3 loop is CASSFDRGNSPLHF. The CDR3 DNA is TGTGCCAGCAGCTTCGACAGGGGTAATTCACCCCTCCACTTT.